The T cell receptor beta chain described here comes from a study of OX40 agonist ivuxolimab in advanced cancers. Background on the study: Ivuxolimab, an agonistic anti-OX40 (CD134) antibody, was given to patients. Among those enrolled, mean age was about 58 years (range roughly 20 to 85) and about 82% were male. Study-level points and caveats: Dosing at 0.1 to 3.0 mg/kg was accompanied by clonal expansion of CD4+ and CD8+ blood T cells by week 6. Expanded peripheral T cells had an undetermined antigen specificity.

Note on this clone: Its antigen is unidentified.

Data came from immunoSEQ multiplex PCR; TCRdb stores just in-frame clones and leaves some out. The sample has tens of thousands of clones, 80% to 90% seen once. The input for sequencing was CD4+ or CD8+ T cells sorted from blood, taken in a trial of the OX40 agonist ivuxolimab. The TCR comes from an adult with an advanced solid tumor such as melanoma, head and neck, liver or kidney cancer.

CDR3 region: CASSTVGGGTEAFF. The CDR3 bases are TGTGCCAGTAGTACCGTGGGGGGAGGAACTGAAGCTTTCTTT. This rearrangement joins TRBV19 to TRBJ1-1, with D perhaps TRBD1 (5 bases). CDR3 size: 14 residues. CDR1 and CDR2 (germline): LNHDA, SQIVND (reference sequence). Trimming left V 4 bases short and J 5 bases short, with 14 bases between.